The 5 T cell receptor beta chains reported below all come from one sample, sequenced in a study of T-cell memory formation after mild COVID-19. TCRdb reanalysed the 5' RACE reads using MiXCR and keeps one entry per CDR3 protein. The data contain 200,000 to 300,000 distinct CDR3 sequences, over 15% of them seen just once; the ten biggest clones take up around a fifth. The sequencing input was PBMCs or a T cell subset sorted from them (not recorded which). These TCRs come from a man aged 18 to 30 who had mild COVID-19 (a few samples of this study predate the infection). Cell type and time point are not known.

This sequence joins TRBV5-5 and TRBJ2-5, with 8 nucleotides matching TRBD2. V shed 7 bases, J shed 1 base, and the junction held 12 bases outside the gene matches. The CDR3 is 16 amino acids. Germline V gene lookup returns CDR1 SGHKS and CDR2 YYEKEE (reference sequence). CDR3 sequence (DNA): TGTGCCAGCGCTCGAGGGATAGCGGGGCCCCAAGAGACCCAGTACTTC. Translation gives CASARGIAGPQETQYF. Based on the CDR3 plus reference TRBV5-5 and TRBJ2-5, the full variable domain is DAGVTQSPTHLIKTRGQQVTLRCSPISGHKSVSWYQQVLGQGPQFIFQYYEKEERGRGNFPDRFSARQFPNYSSELNVNALLLGDSALYLCASARGIAGPQETQYFGPGTRLLVL.

This clonotype has more than one count but fewer than ten. The chain carries TRBV18 and TRBJ1-1, with D uncertain. This CDR3 region has 15 residues. V was clipped by 1 base and J by 5 bases, with 14 bases between them. The germline V gene encodes CDR1 KGHSH and CDR2 LQKENI. CDR3 DNA: TGTGCCAGCTCACCACGGCAGCTGGGGATGACTGAAGCTTTCTTT. This sequence encodes CASSPRQLGMTEAFF.

The rearrangement links TRBV23-1 to TRBJ2-5, with 7 bases that match TRBD1. TRBV23-1 is filed as an ORF, its function uncertain. J gave up 5 bases and V 3 bases, and 12 bases lay outside the gene matches. The CDR3 runs 16 residues. CDR3 sequence reads: CASSHPDRDARETQYF. CDR3 nucleotides: TGCGCCAGCAGTCATCCCGACAGGGATGCAAGGGAGACCCAGTACTTC.

This chain connects TRBV5-1 to TRBJ2-1, with TRBD1 matching over 8 bases. This CDR3 has 15 amino acids. Germline V gene lookup returns CDR1 SGHRS and CDR2 YFSETQ. V lost 5 bases and J lost 2; bases outside the gene matches: 6. The DNA of the CDR3 is TGCGCCAGCAGGCTCCCAGGGGGCGCCTACAATGAGCAGTTCTTC. It is translated as CASRLPGGAYNEQFF.

This clonotype was detected only a few times. The V and J genes are TRBV20-1 and TRBJ2-5; 14 nucleotides match TRBD2. Germline CDR1 reads DFQATT; CDR2 reads SNEGSKA (reference sequence). After removal of 5 bases from V and 4 bases from J, the junction contained 3 bases not matched to a gene. The CDR3 has 14 residues. The CDR3 region is CSAGLAGGPETQYF. CDR3 DNA sequence: TGCAGTGCTGGACTAGCGGGGGGCCCAGAGACCCAGTACTTC.